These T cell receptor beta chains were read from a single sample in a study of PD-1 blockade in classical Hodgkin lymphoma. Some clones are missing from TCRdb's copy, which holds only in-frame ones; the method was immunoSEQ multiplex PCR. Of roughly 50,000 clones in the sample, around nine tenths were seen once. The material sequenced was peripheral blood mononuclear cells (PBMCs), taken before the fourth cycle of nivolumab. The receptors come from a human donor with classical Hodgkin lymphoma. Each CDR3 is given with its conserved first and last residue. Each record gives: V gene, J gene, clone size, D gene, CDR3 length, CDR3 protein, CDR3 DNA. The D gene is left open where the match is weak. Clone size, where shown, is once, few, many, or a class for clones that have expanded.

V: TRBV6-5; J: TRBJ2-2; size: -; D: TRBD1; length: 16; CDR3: CASSSGTDLNTGELFF; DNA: TGTGCCAGCAGTTCCGGGACAGACCTGAACACCGGGGAGCTGTTTTTT
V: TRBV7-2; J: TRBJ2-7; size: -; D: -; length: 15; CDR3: CASSLRRGSRDEQYF; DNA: TGTGCCAGCAGCTTAAGGAGGGGGTCGAGAGACGAGCAGTACTTC
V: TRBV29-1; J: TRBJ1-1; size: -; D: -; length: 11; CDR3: CSILGGTEAFF; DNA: TGCAGCATCCTTGGGGGCACTGAAGCTTTCTTT
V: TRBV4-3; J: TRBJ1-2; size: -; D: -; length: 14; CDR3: CASSKGIRNYGYTF; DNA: TGCGCCAGCAGCAAGGGGATTAGGAACTATGGCTACACCTTC
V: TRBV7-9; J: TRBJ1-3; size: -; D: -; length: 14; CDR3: CASSLYDSGNTIYF; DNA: TGTGCCAGCAGCTTATACGACTCTGGAAACACCATATATTTT
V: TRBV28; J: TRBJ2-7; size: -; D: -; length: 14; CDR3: CASTNSGSPYEQYF; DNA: TGTGCCAGCACTAACTCGGGTTCCCCCTACGAGCAGTACTTC
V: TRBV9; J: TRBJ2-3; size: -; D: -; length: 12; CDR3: CASSVGTDTQYF; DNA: TGTGCCAGCAGCGTAGGCACAGATACGCAGTATTTT
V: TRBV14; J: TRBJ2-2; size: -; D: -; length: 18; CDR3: CASSLRQGLTLNTGELFF; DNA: TGTGCCAGCAGCCTCCGACAGGGACTCACTTTGAACACCGGGGAGCTGTTTTTT
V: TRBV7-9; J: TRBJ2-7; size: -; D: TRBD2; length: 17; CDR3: CASSLGLAGARAHEQYF; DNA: TGTGCCAGCAGCTTAGGACTAGCGGGGGCCCGGGCGCACGAGCAGTACTTC
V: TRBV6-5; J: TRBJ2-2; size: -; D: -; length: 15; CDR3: CASSYGPSAAGELFF; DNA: TGTGCCAGCAGTTACGGGCCTAGCGCGGCCGGGGAGCTGTTTTTT
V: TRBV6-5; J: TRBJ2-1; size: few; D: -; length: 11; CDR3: CASSYGGEQFF; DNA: TGTGCCAGCAGTTACGGCGGTGAGCAGTTCTTC
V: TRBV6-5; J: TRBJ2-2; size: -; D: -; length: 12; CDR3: CASSYVAGELFF; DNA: TGTGCCAGCAGTTACGTGGCCGGGGAGCTGTTTTTT
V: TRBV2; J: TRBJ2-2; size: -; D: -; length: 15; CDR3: CASSLGTTNTGELFF; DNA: TGTGCCAGCAGCCTCGGGACCACGAACACCGGGGAGCTGTTTTTT
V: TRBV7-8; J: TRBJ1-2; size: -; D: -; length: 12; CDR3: CASSLDFYGYTF; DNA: TGTGCCAGCAGCTTAGACTTCTATGGCTACACCTTC
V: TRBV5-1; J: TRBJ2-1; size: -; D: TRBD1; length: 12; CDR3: CASSCKGTGEFF; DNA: TGCGCCAGCAGCTGCAAGGGGACAGGGGAGTTCTTC
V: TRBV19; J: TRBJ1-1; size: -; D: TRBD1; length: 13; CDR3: CASSPDRVSEAFF; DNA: TGTGCCAGTAGTCCCGACAGGGTTTCTGAAGCTTTCTTT
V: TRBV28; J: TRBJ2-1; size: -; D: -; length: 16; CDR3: CASSSGRNRIINEQFF; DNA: TGTGCCAGCAGTTCAGGGAGGAATCGTATAATCAATGAGCAGTTCTTC
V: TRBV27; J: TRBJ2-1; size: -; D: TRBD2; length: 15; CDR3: CASSFASGRVIEQFF; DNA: TGTGCCAGCAGTTTTGCTAGCGGGAGAGTTATTGAGCAGTTCTTC
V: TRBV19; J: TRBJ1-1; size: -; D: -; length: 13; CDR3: CASSITGRTEAFF; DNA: TGTGCCAGTAGTATCACAGGGAGGACTGAAGCTTTCTTT
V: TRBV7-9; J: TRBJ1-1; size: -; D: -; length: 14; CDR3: CASSLGGPQLWAFF; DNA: TGTGCCAGCAGCTTAGGGGGCCCACAACTATGGGCTTTCTTT